This paragraph reports one T cell receptor beta chain. This specimen comes from a study of blood T cell repertoires in COVID-19. Study-level information: COVID-19 samples, acute and convalescent, were from the United States, Italy and Spain. PBMCs, B-cell-depleted T cells, or T cells provided the cDNA or gDNA that made up the material.

Original methodology: It was from reference gene primer amplification that nucleated cell counts were estimated. Generated by immunoSEQ multiplex PCR, the TCRdb table keeps only in-frame clones and is missing some. The D gene and trimming were derived from the DNA, and the V and J assignments and clone size from that table. Of around 190,000 clones detected, about 82% appear once; the ten largest clones hold 5% to 7%. V shed 6 bases and J shed 2 bases, with 14 bases lying between them. Germline values: CDR1 LNHNV, CDR2 YYDKDF (reference sequence). This CDR3 comprises 15 residues. J is TRBJ2-1 and V is TRBV15, with D hard to call. Specimen: PBMCs or T cells enriched from blood (not recorded which). This clonotype was obtained from a man in his forties with acute COVID-19. The CDR3 nucleotides read TGTGCCACCAGTGTTGGGCCCGCTCCCTACAATGAGCAGTTCTTC. Amino acids: CATSVGPAPYNEQFF.